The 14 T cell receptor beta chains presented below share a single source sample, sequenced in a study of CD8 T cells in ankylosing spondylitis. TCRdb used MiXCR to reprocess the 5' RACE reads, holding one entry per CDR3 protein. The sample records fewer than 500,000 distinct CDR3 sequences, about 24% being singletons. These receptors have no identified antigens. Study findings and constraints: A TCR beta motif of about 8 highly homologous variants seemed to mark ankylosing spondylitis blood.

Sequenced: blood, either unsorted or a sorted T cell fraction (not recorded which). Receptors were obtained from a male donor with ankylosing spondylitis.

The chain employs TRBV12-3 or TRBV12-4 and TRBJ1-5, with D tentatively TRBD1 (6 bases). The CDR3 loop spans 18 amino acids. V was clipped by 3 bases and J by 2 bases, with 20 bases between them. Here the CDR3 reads CASSFGLGGGAGNQPQHF. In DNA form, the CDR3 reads TGTGCCAGCAGTTTCGGGCTGGGAGGGGGGGCTGGCAATCAGCCCCAGCATTTT.

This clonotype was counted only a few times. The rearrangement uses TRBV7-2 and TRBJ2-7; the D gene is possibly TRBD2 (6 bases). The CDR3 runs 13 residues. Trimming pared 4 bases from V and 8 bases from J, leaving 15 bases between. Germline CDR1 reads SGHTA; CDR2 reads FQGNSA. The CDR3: CASSSMGLAKQYF. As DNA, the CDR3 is TGTGCCAGCAGCTCAATGGGGCTAGCGAAGCAGTACTTC.

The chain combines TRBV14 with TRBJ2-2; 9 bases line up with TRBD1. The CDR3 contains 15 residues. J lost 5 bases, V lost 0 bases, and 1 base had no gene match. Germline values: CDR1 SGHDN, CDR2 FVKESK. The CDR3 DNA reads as TGTGCCAGCAGCCAAGAGACAGGGGGAACCGGGGAGCTGTTTTTT. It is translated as CASSQETGGTGELFF.

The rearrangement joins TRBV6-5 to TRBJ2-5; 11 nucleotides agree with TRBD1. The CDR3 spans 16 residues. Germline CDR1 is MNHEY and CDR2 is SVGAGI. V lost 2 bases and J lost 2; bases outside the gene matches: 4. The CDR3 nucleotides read TGTGCCAGCAGTTACCCCCGGGACAGGGGGCAAGAGACCCAGTACTTC. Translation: CASSYPRDRGQETQYF.

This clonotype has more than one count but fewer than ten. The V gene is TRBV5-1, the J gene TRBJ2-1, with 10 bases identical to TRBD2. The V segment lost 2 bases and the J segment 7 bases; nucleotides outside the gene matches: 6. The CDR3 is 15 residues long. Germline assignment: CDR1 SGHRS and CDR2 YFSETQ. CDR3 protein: CASSFLAGEENEQFF. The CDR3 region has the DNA TGCGCCAGCAGCTTCCTAGCGGGAGAAGAAAATGAGCAGTTCTTC.

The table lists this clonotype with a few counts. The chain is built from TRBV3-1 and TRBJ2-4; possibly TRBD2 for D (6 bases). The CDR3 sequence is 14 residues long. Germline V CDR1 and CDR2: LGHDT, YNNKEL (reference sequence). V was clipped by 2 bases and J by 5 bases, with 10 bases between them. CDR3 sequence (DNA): TGTGCCAGCAGCCAAACGGGAGACGAAAACATTCAGTACTTC. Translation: CASSQTGDENIQYF.

This CDR3 reads CASRYNLGQETQYF. The CDR3 DNA follows: TGTGCCAGCAGATATAACCTAGGTCAAGAGACCCAGTACTTC. The chain has TRBV7-2 and TRBJ2-5; no clear D gene. From germline, CDR1 is SGHTA and CDR2 FQGNSA. This CDR3 has 14 residues. V was cut by 6 bases and J by 2 bases, with 13 bases left in between.

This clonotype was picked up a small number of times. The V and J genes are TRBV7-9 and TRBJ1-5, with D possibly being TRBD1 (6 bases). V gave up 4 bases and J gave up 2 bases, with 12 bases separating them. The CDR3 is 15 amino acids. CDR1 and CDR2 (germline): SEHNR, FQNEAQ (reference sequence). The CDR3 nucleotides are TGTGCCAGCAGCTCGTACAGGGAGGGCAATCAGCCCCAGCATTTT. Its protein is CASSSYREGNQPQHF.

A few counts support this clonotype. Here the CDR3 DNA reads TGTGCCAGCAGCCGCGGGGGGCCTACTAGCGGGAGAAGGAATGAGCAGTTCTTC. This sequence encodes CASSRGGPTSGRRNEQFF. The chain recombines TRBV3-1 with TRBJ2-1; 11 bases are shared with TRBD2. CDR3 length equals 18 residues. Germline CDR1 reads LGHDT; CDR2 reads YNNKEL (reference sequence). V lost 4 bases to trimming and J lost 7 bases; unmatched junction nucleotides: 15.

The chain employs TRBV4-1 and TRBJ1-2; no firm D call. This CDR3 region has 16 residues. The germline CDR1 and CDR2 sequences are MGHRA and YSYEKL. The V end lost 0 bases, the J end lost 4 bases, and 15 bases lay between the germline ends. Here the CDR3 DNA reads TGCGCCAGCAGCCAAGACCAAAGTTGGACTAGCTATGGCTACACCTTC. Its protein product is CASSQDQSWTSYGYTF.

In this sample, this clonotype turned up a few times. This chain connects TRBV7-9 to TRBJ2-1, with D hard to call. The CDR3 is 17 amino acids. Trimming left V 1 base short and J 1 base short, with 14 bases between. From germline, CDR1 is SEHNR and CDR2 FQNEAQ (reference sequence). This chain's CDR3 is CASSLVVTWRSYNEQFF. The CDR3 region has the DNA TGTGCCAGCAGCTTAGTGGTTACCTGGAGATCCTACAATGAGCAGTTCTTC.

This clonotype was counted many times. The CDR3 region has the DNA TGCGCCAGCAGTCTCGGACAGACGAACACCGGGGAGCTGTTTTTT. Its protein product is CASSLGQTNTGELFF. The chain links TRBV5-1 to TRBJ2-2, with D possibly being TRBD1 (6 bases). The V end lost 5 bases, the J end lost 0 bases, and 11 bases lay between the germline ends. In germline, CDR1 is SGHRS, CDR2 YFSETQ. This CDR3 contains 15 residues. The full variable domain, with the rest looked up from reference TRBV5-1 and TRBJ2-2, is KAGVTQTPRYLIKTRGQQVTLSCSPISGHRSVSWYQQTPGQGLQFLFEYFSETQRNKGNFPGRFSGRQFSNSRSEMNVSTLELGDSALYLCASSLGQTNTGELFFGEGSRLTVL.

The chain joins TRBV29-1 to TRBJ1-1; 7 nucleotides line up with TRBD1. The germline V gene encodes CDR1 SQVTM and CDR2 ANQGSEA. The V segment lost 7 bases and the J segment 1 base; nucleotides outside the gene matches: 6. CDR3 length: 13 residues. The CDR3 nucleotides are TGCAGCGCAGGGGGGGGAGGGAACACTGAAGCTTTCTTT. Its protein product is CSAGGGGNTEAFF. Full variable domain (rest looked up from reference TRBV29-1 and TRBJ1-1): SAVISQKPSRDICQRGTSLTIQCQVDSQVTMMFWYRQQPGQSLTLIATANQGSEATYESGFVIDKFPISRPNLTFSTLTVSNMSPEDSSIYLCSAGGGGNTEAFFGQGTRLTVV.

CDR3 residues: CASNRDISVETQYF. The CDR3 nucleotides read TGTGCCAGCAACAGGGATATCAGCGTGGAGACCCAGTACTTC. V usage is TRBV6-2 or TRBV6-3 and J usage is TRBJ2-5; D is perhaps TRBD1 (6 bases). CDR3 size: 14 residues. Trimming took off 7 bases at V and 5 bases at J, with 17 bases between the two ends. CDR1 and CDR2 from the germline V gene are MNHEY and SVGEGT.